Described below is a single TCR beta chain sequence and its context. CDR1 MDHEN and CDR2 SYDVKM come from the germline V gene. The V gene lost 3 bases and the J gene lost 5 bases, with 16 bases spanning the gap. The CDR3 contains 15 residues. This record comes from a study of T-cell reconstitution after alpha-beta-depleted transplantation in children. Unique molecular identifiers were used in preparing the TCRbeta library. TCRdb independently ran MiXCR on the PCR reads; one entry per CDR3 protein. This sample yields 450,000 to 500,000 distinct CDR3 sequences, of which around 13% are seen a single time; around 5.8% belongs to the top ten.

The V gene is TRBV28, the J gene TRBJ2-5; D possibly uses TRBD1 or TRBD2 (5 bases each). This TCR derives from a human donor who donated a stem cell graft to a child with combined immunodeficiency. The sequencing here drew on PBMCs from the stem cell graft donor, taken from the stem cell graft. The CDR3 nucleotides read TGTGCCAGCAGTTTCGGGGCAGAGGAGTCGGAGACCCAGTACTTC. It yields the protein CASSFGAEESETQYF.